The 19 T cell receptor beta chains below were found in one sample sequenced in a study of metastatic and nonmetastatic thyroid tumors. From the PCR reads, TCRdb re-called clones with MiXCR. The sample yields roughly 10,000 clones, 35% to 40% seen once. Patients were all untreated before their thyroid surgery. Sequenced sample: tumor tissue. Receptors were obtained from a female donor with papillary thyroid cancer or a benign thyroid nodule (not recorded which). Some clones in this sample may be carry-over from other donors' samples.

This clone is categorized as medium-sized. The chain joins TRBV20-1 to TRBJ2-1; 9 bases align to TRBD2. With 6 bases clipped from V and 1 base from J, the junction kept 4 bases outside the gene matches. The CDR3 sequence is 14 residues long. The germline V gene encodes CDR1 DFQATT and CDR2 SNEGSKA (reference sequence). CDR3: CSAVAGASYNEQFF. CDR3 bases: TGCAGTGCCGTAGCGGGGGCGTCCTACAATGAGCAGTTCTTC.

The chain carries TRBV9 and TRBJ1-1, with a possible D match to TRBD1 (5 bases). The germline gives CDR1 SGDLS, CDR2 YYNGEE. Trimming took off 0 bases at V and 0 bases at J, with 9 bases between the two ends. There are 15 residues in the CDR3. CDR3 residues: CASSVGRGVNTEAFF. CDR3 bases: TGTGCCAGCAGCGTAGGAAGAGGGGTGAACACTGAAGCTTTCTTT.

A few counts support this clone. The chain has TRBV2 and TRBJ2-1, with a weak D call TRBD1 (6 bases). The germline gives CDR1 SNHLY, CDR2 FYNNEI. The CDR3 has 11 amino acids. The V and J ends lost 8 bases and 5 bases respectively, with 7 bases between them. The CDR3 nucleotides are TGTGCCAGCTCAGGGGACAATGAGCAGTTCTTC. This encodes CASSGDNEQFF.

The gene calls are TRBV7-6 and TRBJ1-5; D uncertain. This CDR3 has 16 amino acids. CDR1 is SGHVS, CDR2 FNYEAQ, per germline. The V gene lost 1 base and the J gene lost 1 base, with 11 bases spanning the gap. Here the CDR3 reads CASSLDIGRSNQPQHF. The CDR3 coding sequence is TGTGCCAGCAGCTTAGACATAGGGAGGAGCAATCAGCCCCAGCATTTT.

This clone was counted many times. This chain joins TRBV6-2 or TRBV6-3 and TRBJ2-5; D gene unclear. Trimming cost V 2 bases and J 5 bases, with 18 bases left between them. CDR1 and CDR2 (germline): MNHEY, SVGEGT. The CDR3 runs to 16 residues. The CDR3 loop reads CASSYVESLVWETQYF. The CDR3 nucleotides are TGTGCCAGCAGTTACGTCGAGTCCCTGGTCTGGGAGACCCAGTACTTC.

This clone is a singleton in its sample. The chain carries TRBV7-9 and TRBJ1-1; TRBD1 might be the D (6 bases). The V end was cut by 1 base, the J end by 4 bases, with 7 bases between. The V gene's germline CDR1 is SEHNR and CDR2 FQNEAQ (reference sequence). CDR3 length equals 13 residues. CDR3 sequence (DNA): TGTGCCAGCAGCTTAGAGGGGGGCACTGAAGCTTTCTTT. The encoded protein is CASSLEGGTEAFF.

The CDR3 loop reads CASSLGQGRTYEQYF. CDR3 DNA: TGTGCCAGCAGCTTAGGACAGGGGAGGACCTACGAGCAGTACTTC. This sequence joins TRBV6-5 and TRBJ2-7; 9 positions match TRBD1. Trimming cost V 6 bases and J 2 bases; bases outside gene matches: 8. This CDR3 spans 15 amino acids. Per the germline V gene, CDR1 is MNHEY and CDR2 is SVGAGI.

By frequency in the sample, this clone is medium-sized. The V and J genes are TRBV14 and TRBJ2-3; D uncertain. V gave up 0 bases and J gave up 4 bases, with 5 bases separating them. CDR3 length: 13 residues. Looked up from germline, CDR1 is SGHDN and CDR2 is FVKESK. For the CDR3, the DNA is TGTGCCAGCAGCCAAGATCCGGCAGATACGCAGTATTTT. Residues: CASSQDPADTQYF.

V gene TRBV30 combines with J gene TRBJ1-4; 10 bases are a match to TRBD1. The CDR3 runs 13 residues. Trimming at V came to 7 bases and at J to 7 bases, leaving 6 bases not matched to a gene. CDR1 is GTSNPN, CDR2 SVGIG, per germline (reference sequence). In DNA, the CDR3 is TGTGCCTTTAGGACAGGGGGTATTGAAAAACTGTTTTTT. Translated: CAFRTGGIEKLFF.

V usage is TRBV18 and J usage is TRBJ2-3; 7 nucleotides align to TRBD2. CDR3 size: 15 residues. J lost 1 base, V lost 3 bases, and 4 bases had no gene match. The germline gives CDR1 KGHSH, CDR2 LQKENI. The CDR3 region has the DNA TGTGCCAGCTCACCCAGCCGGGGGGGCACAGATACGCAGTATTTT. It codes for CASSPSRGGTDTQYF.

This clone was detected a few times. Written as DNA, the CDR3 is TGTGCCAGCAGAGGACTAGCGGCCTCCTACGAGCAGTACTTC. Amino acid sequence: CASRGLAASYEQYF. The gene calls are TRBV28 and TRBJ2-7; 10 bases fit TRBD2. Trimming cost V 6 bases and J 0 bases; bases outside gene matches: 2. Per the germline V gene, CDR1 is MDHEN and CDR2 is SYDVKM. The CDR3 contains 14 residues.

The chain combines TRBV7-2 with TRBJ2-7; perhaps TRBD1 as D (5 bases). V shed 2 bases and J shed 5 bases, with 13 bases lying between them. Germline loops: CDR1 SGHTA, CDR2 FQGNSA. The CDR3 spans 14 residues. The CDR3 loop reads CASSLLGRVHEQYF. Here the CDR3 DNA reads TGTGCCAGCAGCTTATTAGGCAGGGTCCACGAGCAGTACTTC.

V usage is TRBV6-1 and J usage is TRBJ2-3, with 11 bases aligning to TRBD2. The ends lost 3 bases at V and 8 bases at J; junction bases unmatched: 7. Germline CDR1 and CDR2: MNHNS and SASEGT. CDR3 length: 15 residues. The chain's CDR3 is CASSEDSGGAGTQYF. DNA for the CDR3: TGTGCCAGCAGTGAGGATAGCGGGGGGGCGGGTACGCAGTATTTT.

This clone turned up a few times. This chain links TRBV19 with TRBJ2-5, with 7 bases fitting TRBD1. CDR3 length equals 13 residues. CDR1 is LNHDA, CDR2 SQIVND, per germline (reference sequence). V lost 0 bases, J lost 7 bases, and 2 bases stayed unmatched. The CDR3 nucleotides read TGTGCCAGTAGTATAGAAGGGACAGCGACCCAGTACTTC. Protein: CASSIEGTATQYF.

V gene TRBV5-1 combines with J gene TRBJ2-7; 8 positions agree with TRBD2. Germline trimming cut 1 base from V and 1 base from J; bases unmatched to any gene: 4. Germline V CDR1 and CDR2: SGHRS, YFSETQ. The CDR3 contains 15 residues. In DNA, the CDR3 is TGCGCCAGCAGCTTGAGCGGGAGTGTTTCCTACGAGCAGTACTTC. Its translation: CASSLSGSVSYEQYF.

The rearrangement joins TRBV30 to TRBJ2-7; D may be TRBD1 or TRBD2 (6 bases each). This CDR3 is built from 14 residues. Germline values: CDR1 GTSNPN, CDR2 SVGIG (reference sequence). Trimming removed 4 bases at V and 4 bases at J, with 17 bases between. The chain's CDR3 is CAWNIRGRVYEQYF. CDR3 DNA sequence: TGTGCCTGGAATATCCGGGGGCGCGTTTACGAGCAGTACTTC.

This clone was seen just once. The chain joins TRBV20-1 to TRBJ1-5; 7 nucleotides line up with TRBD1. The length of the CDR3 is 12 residues. The germline gives CDR1 DFQATT, CDR2 SNEGSKA (reference sequence). V was clipped by 5 bases and J by 5 bases; unmatched bases: 3. CDR3: CSAHRGYQPQHF. In DNA form, the CDR3 reads TGCAGTGCTCACAGGGGTTATCAGCCCCAGCATTTT.

The V call is TRBV3-1, the J call TRBJ2-5; TRBD2 aligns across 9 bases. This CDR3 has 21 amino acids. Germline assignment: CDR1 LGHDT and CDR2 YNNKEL (reference sequence). Trimming took 0 bases from V and 2 from J; bases not matched to a gene: 19. The CDR3 nucleotides are TGTGCCAGCAGCCAAGATCACCAGAACCCCATCAGCGGGAGGCTTCAAGAGACCCAGTACTTC. Residues: CASSQDHQNPISGRLQETQYF.

This clone came up a few times. The chain joins TRBV15 to TRBJ2-3; D is uncertain. Trimming pared 2 bases from V and 6 bases from J, leaving 15 bases between. Germline V gene sequence: CDR1 LNHNV, CDR2 YYDKDF (reference sequence). The CDR3 has 15 residues. The CDR3 is CATSRSKDGVDTQYF. For the CDR3, the DNA is TGTGCCACCAGCAGATCGAAGGACGGAGTGGATACGCAGTATTTT. The whole variable domain, remainder taken from reference TRBV15 and TRBJ2-3, is DAMVIQNPRYQVTQFGKPVTLSCSQTLNHNVMYWYQQKSSQAPKLLFHYYDKDFNNEADTPDNFQSRRPNTSFCFLDIRSPGLGDTAMYLCATSRSKDGVDTQYFGPGTRLTVL.